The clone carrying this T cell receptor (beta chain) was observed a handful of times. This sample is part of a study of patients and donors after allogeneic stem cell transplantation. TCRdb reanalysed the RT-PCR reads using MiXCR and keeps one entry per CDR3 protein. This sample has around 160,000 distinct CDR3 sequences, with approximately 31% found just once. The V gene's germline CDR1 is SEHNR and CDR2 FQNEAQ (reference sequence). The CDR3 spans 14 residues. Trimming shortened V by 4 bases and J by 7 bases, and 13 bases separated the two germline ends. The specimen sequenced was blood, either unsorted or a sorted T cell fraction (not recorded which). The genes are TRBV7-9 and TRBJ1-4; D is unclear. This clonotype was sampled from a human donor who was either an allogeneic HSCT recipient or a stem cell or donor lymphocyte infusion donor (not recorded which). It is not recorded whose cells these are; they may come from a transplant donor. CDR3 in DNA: TGTGCCAGCAGCTCTACGAACAGAGGTGAAAAACTGTTTTTT. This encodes CASSSTNRGEKLFF.